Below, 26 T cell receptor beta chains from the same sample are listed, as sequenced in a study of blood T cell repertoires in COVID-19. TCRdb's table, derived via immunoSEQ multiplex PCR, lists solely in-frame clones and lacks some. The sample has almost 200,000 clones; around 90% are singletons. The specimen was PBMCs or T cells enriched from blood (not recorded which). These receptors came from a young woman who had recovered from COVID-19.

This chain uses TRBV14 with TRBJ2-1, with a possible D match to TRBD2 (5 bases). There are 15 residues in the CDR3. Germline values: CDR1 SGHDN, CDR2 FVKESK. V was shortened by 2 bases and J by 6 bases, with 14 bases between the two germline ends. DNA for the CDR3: TGTGCCAGCAGCCAACGCCCCGGGGAAACCAATGAGCAGTTCTTC. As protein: CASSQRPGETNEQFF.

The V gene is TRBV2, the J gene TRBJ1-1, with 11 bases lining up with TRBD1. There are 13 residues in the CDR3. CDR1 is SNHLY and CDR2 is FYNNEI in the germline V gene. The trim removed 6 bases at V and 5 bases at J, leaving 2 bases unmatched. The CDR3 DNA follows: TGTGCCAGCAGGGGACAGGGGGGGACTGAAGCTTTCTTT. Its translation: CASRGQGGTEAFF.

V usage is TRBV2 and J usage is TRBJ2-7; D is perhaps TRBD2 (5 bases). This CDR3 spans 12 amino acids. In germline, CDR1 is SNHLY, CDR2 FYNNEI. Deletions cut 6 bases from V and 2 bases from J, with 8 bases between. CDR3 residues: CASSVGTYEQYF. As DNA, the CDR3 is TGTGCCAGCAGCGTCGGGACCTACGAGCAGTACTTC.

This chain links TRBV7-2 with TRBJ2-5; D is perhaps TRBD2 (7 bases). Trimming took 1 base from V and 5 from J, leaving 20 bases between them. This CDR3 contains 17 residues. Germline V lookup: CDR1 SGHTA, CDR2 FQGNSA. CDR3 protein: CASSLEEVGGARETQYF. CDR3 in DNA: TGTGCCAGCAGCTTAGAGGAGGTTGGGGGGGCGCGTGAGACCCAGTACTTC.

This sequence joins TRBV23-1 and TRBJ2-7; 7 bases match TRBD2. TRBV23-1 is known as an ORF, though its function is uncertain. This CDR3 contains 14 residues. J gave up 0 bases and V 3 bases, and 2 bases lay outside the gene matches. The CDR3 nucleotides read TGCGCCAGCAGTCAGAAGCGGGGCTCCTACGAGCAGTACTTC. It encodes CASSQKRGSYEQYF.

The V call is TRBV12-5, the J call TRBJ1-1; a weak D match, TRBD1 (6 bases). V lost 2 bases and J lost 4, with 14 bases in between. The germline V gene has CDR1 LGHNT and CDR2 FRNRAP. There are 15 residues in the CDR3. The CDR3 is CASGLTQGGSTEAFF. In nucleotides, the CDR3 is TGTGCTAGTGGTTTGACACAGGGCGGGAGCACTGAAGCTTTCTTT.

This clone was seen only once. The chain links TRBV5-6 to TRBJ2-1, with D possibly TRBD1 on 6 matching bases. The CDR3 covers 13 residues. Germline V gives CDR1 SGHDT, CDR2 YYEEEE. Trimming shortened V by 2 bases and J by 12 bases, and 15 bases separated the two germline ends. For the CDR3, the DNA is TGTGCCAGCAGCTTCCGGAGCGCAGGGGTGCAGTTCTTC. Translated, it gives CASSFRSAGVQFF.

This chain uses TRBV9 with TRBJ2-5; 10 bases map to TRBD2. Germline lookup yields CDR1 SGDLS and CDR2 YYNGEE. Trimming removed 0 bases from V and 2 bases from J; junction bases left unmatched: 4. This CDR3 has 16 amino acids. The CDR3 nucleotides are TGTGCCAGCAGCGTAGGGAGTAGCGGGGGGCAAGAGACCCAGTACTTC. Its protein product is CASSVGSSGGQETQYF.

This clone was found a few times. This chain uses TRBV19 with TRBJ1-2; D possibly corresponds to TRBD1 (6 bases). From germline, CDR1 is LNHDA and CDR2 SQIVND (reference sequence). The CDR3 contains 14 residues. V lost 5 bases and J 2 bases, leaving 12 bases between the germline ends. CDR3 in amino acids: CASSWDTDNYGYTF. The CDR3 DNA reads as TGTGCCAGTAGTTGGGACACGGACAACTATGGCTACACCTTC.

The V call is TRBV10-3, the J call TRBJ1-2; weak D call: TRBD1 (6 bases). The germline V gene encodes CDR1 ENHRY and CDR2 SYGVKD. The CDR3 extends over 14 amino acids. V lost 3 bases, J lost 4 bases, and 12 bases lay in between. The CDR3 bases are TGTGCCATCAGTGAACCGGGACACGTCTATGGCTACACCTTC. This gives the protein CAISEPGHVYGYTF.

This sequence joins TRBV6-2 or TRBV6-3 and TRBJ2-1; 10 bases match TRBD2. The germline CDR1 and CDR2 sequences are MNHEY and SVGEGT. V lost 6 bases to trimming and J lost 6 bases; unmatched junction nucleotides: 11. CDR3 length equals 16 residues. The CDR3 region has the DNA TGTGCCAGCAGCCCTACGGGACTAGCGCTTCCCAATGAGCAGTTCTTC. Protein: CASSPTGLALPNEQFF.

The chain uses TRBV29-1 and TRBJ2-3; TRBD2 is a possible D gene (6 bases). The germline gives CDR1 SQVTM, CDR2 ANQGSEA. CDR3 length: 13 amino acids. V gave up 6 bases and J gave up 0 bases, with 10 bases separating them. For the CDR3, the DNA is TGCAGCGTCGGGGGTGTGAGCACAGATACGCAGTATTTT. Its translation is CSVGGVSTDTQYF.

The CDR3 coding sequence is TGTGCCAGCAGCCAAAGATTTACAGGGGCCCGGGGGAATGAGCAGTTCTTC. This gives the protein CASSQRFTGARGNEQFF. The chain employs TRBV14 and TRBJ2-1, with D possibly matching TRBD1 (7 bases). This CDR3 comprises 17 residues. Trimming cost V 2 bases and J 7 bases, with 21 bases left between them. The germline gives CDR1 SGHDN, CDR2 FVKESK.

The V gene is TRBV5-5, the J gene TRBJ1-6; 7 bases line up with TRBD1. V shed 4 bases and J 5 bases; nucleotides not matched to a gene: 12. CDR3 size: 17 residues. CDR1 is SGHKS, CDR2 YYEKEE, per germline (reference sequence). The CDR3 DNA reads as TGTGCCAGCAGCCCATTCGGGACAGCTCTAAATAATTCACCCCTCCACTTT. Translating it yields CASSPFGTALNNSPLHF.

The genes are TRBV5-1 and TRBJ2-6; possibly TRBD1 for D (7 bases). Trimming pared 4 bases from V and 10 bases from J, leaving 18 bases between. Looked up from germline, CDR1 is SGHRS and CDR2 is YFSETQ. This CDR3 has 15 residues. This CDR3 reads CASSAGQPLSNVLTF. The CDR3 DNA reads TGCGCCAGCAGCGCGGGACAGCCCCTATCTAACGTCCTGACTTTC.

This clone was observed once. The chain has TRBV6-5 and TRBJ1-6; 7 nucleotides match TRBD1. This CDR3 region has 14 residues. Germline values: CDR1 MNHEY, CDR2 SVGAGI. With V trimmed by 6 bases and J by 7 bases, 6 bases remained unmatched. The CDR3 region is CASSPTGLNSPLHF. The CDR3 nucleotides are TGTGCCAGCAGCCCGACAGGGTTGAATTCACCCCTCCACTTT.

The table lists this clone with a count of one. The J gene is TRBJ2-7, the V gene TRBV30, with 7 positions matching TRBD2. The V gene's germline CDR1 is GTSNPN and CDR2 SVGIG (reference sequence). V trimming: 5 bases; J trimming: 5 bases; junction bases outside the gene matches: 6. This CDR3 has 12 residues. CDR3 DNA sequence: TGTGCCTGGCGACGGGGGGTGCACGAGCAGTACTTC. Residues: CAWRRGVHEQYF.

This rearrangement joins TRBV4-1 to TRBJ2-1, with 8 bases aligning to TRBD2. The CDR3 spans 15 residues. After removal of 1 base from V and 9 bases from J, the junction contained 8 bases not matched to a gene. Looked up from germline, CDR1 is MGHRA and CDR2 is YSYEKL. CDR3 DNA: TGCGCCAGCAGCCAAGTAAACGGGGGGGCCACTGAGCAGTTCTTC. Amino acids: CASSQVNGGATEQFF.

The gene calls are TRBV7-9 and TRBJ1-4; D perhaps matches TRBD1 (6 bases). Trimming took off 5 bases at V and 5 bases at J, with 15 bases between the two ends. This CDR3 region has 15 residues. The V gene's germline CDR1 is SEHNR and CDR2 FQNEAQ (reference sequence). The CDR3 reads CASSTREGGNEKLFF. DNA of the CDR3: TGTGCCAGCAGCACCCGGGAGGGGGGAAATGAAAAACTGTTTTTT.

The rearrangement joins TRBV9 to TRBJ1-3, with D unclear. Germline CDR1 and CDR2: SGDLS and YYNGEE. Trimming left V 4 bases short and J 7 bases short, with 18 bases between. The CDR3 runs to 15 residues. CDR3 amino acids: CASSPQSGVVNTIYF. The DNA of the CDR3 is TGTGCCAGCAGCCCCCAAAGCGGGGTGGTCAACACCATATATTTT.

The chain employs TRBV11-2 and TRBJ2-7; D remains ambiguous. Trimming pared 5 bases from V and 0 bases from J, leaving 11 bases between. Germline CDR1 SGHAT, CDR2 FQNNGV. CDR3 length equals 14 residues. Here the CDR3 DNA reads TGTGCCAGCAGCACGACAACAGCCTCCTACGAGCAGTACTTC. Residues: CASSTTTASYEQYF.

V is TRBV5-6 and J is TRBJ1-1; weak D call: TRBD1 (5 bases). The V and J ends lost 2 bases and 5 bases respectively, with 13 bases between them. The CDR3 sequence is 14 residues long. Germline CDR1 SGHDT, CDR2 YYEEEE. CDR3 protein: CASSLGVKGTEAFF. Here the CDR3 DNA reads TGTGCCAGCAGCTTAGGGGTTAAGGGAACTGAAGCTTTCTTT.

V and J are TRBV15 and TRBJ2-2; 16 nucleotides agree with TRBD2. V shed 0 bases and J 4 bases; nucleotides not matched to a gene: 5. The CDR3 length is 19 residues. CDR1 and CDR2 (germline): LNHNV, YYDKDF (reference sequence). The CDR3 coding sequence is TGTGCCACCAGCAGAGATCGGGGACTAGCGGGGGGGCGCACCGGGGAGCTGTTTTTT. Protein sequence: CATSRDRGLAGGRTGELFF.

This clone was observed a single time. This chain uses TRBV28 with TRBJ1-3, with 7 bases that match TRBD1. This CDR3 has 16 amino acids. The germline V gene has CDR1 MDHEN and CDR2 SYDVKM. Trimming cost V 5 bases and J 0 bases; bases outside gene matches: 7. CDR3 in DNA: TGTGCCAGCAGTGATCACAGGGGCACCTCTGGAAACACCATATATTTT. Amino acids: CASSDHRGTSGNTIYF. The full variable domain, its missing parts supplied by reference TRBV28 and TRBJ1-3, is DVKVTQSSRYLVKRTGEKVFLECVQDMDHENMFWYRQDPGLGLRLIYFSYDVKMKEKGDIPEGYSVSREKKERFSLILESASTNQTSMYLCASSDHRGTSGNTIYFGEGSWLTVV.

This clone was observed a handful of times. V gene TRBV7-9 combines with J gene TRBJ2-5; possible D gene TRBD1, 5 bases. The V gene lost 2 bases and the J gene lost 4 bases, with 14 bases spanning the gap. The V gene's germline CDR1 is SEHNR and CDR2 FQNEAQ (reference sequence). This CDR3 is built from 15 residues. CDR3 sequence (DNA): TGTGCCAGCAGCTTATGGTCCGCCAGGGTAGAGACCCAGTACTTC. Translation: CASSLWSARVETQYF.

As DNA, the CDR3 is TGTGCCAGCAGTTTGCAGGGTGTGTCAGATACGCAGTATTTT. It specifies CASSLQGVSDTQYF. The rearrangement links TRBV6-5 to TRBJ2-3; tentatively, D is TRBD1 (5 bases). The CDR3 has 14 amino acids. With 4 bases removed from V and 4 bases from J, the gap between germline ends came to 12 bases. Germline V gene sequence: CDR1 MNHEY, CDR2 SVGAGI.